Listed here is a single TCR beta chain. The source of the sample is a study of T-cell reconstitution after alpha-beta-depleted transplantation in children. Unique molecular identifiers tagged the TCRbeta library. TCRdb reprocessed the PCR reads via MiXCR and lists one record per CDR3 protein. Of around 400,000 distinct CDR3 sequences in the sample, roughly a tenth are singletons; the top ten hold approximately 5%. There are 16 residues in the CDR3. V shed 2 bases and J shed 9 bases, with 17 bases lying between them. From germline, CDR1 is KGHSH and CDR2 LQKENI. Sample: PBMCs from the stem cell graft donor, taken from the stem cell graft. The chain links TRBV18 to TRBJ1-6, with D possibly being TRBD1 (5 bases). The clonotype was recovered from a human donor who donated a stem cell graft to a child with acute myeloid leukemia. The CDR3 loop is CASSPFRDPGSSPLHF. The CDR3 DNA reads TGTGCCAGCTCACCATTCCGGGACCCAGGCAGTTCACCCCTCCACTTT.